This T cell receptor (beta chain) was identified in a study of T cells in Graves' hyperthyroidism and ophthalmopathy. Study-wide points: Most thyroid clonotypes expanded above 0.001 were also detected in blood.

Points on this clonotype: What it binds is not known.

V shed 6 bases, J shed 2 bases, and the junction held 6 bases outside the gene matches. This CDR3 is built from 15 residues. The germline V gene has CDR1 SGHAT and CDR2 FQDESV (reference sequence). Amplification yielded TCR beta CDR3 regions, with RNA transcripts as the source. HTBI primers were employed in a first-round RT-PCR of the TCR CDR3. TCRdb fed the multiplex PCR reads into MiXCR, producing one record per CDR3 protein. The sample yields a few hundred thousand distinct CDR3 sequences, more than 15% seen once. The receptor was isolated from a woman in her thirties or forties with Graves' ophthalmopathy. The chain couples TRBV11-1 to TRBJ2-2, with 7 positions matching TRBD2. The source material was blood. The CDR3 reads CASRDGGFNTGELFF. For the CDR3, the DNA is TGTGCCAGCAGGGACGGGGGGTTCAACACCGGGGAGCTGTTTTTT.